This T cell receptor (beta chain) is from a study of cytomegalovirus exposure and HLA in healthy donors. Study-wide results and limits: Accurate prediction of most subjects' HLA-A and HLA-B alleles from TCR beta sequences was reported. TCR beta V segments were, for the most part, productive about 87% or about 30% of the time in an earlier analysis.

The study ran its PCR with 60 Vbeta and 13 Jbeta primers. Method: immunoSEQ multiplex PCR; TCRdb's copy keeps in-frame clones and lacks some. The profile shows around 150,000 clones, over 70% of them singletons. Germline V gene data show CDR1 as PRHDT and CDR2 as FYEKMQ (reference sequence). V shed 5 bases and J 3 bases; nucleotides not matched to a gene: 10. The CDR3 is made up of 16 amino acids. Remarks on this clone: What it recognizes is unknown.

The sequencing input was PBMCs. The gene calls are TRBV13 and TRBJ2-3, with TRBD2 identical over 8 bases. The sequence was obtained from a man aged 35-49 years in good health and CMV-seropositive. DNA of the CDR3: TGTGCCAGCAGCCTCCGGGAGGGCCGTTGGACAGATACGCAGTATTTT. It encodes CASSLREGRWTDTQYF.